This T cell receptor (beta chain) emerged from a study of cytomegalovirus exposure and HLA in healthy donors. The overall study: Among roughly 180 million T cells, an earlier analysis found around 100 million unique TCR beta sequences. The study's early data release held some 85 million unique TCRs from HLA-typed donors.

There are 13 residues in the CDR3. Findings of the study overall: In a later analysis, productive TCRs from donors in an Asian-associated ancestry cluster reportedly carried fewer N-insertions than the cohort mean. One cluster of highly shared sequence variants probably arose as a sequencing artifact.

Concerning this clone: Its antigen remains unknown.

13 Jbeta primers and 60 Vbeta primers were used for the PCR. Sequencing was performed with immunoSEQ multiplex PCR; in TCRdb, only in-frame clones are kept and a portion is missing. The repertoire has 100,000 or so clones, roughly 85% of them found once; the top ten carry approximately 3.6%. This sequence was found in a man aged 30-40 years in good health and CMV-seronegative. Specimen: PBMCs. The gene calls are TRBV21-1 and TRBJ2-1; TRBD1, as called in the table, went unchecked against the DNA. TRBV21-1 represents a pseudogene. CDR3 DNA sequence: TGTGCCAGCAGCAAATATTCGGGCAGGGATCTGTTCTTC. It yields the protein CASSKYSGRDLFF.